This entry describes one T cell receptor beta chain. A Seattle source enrolled patients during active infection and followed them longitudinally. These data originate in a study of blood T cell repertoires in COVID-19. On the study more broadly: The United States, Italy and Spain provided the acute and convalescent COVID-19 samples. In each case, the material was cDNA or gDNA derived from T cells, B-cell-depleted T cells, or PBMCs.

CDR3 size: 17 residues. Under the authors' procedure: Researchers report that nucleated cell counts were estimated from reference gene primer amplification. Data came from immunoSEQ multiplex PCR; TCRdb stores just in-frame clones and leaves some out. That table is the source of V, J and clone size, and D and trimming were worked out from the DNA. Among over 70,000 clones listed, 75% to 80% were seen once. The source is a man aged 65 to 85 with COVID-19, enrolled during active disease. This rearrangement joins TRBV7-5 to TRBJ1-3; the table's TRBD1 call for D was not verified on the DNA. TRBV7-5 constitutes a pseudogene. The sequenced sample was peripheral blood. The CDR3 is CARSIRTDNRPGNTIYF. The CDR3, as DNA: TGTGCCAGAAGCATACGGACAGACAACCGCCCTGGAAACACCATATATTTT.